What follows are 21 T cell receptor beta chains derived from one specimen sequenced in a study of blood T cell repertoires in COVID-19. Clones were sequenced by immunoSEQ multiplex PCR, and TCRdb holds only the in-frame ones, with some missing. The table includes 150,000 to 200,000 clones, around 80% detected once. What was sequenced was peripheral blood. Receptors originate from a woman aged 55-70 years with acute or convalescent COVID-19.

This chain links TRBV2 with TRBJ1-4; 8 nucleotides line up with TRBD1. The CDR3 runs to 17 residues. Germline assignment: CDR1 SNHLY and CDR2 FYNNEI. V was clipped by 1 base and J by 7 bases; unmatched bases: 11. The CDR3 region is CASSEVGRQGRGEKLFF. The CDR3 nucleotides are TGTGCCAGCAGTGAAGTGGGGCGACAGGGGCGGGGTGAAAAACTGTTTTTT.

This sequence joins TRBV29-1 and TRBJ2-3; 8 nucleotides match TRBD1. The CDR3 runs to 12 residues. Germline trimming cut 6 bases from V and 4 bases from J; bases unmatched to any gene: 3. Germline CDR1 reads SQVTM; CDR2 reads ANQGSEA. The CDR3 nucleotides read TGCAGCGTAAAACAGGGGGCAGATACGCAGTATTTT. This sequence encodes CSVKQGADTQYF.

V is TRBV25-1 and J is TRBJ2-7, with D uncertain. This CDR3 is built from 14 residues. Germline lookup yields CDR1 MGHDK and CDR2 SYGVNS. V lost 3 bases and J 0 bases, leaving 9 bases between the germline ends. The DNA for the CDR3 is TGTGCCAGCAGTGAGTTTTCGAGCTCCTACGAGCAGTACTTC. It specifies CASSEFSSSYEQYF.

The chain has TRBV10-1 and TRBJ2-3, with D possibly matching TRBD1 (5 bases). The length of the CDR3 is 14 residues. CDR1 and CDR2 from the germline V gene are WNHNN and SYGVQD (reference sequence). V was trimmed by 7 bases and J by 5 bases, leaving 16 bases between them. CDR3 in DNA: TGCGCCAGCAATGCCGGGCCACAGGAAGATACGCAGTATTTT. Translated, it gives CASNAGPQEDTQYF.

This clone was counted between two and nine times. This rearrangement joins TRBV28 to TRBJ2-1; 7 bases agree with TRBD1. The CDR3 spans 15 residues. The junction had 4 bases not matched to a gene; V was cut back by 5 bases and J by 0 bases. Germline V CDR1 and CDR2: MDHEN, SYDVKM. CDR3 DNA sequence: TGTGCCAGCAGTCTGGGGACAGTCTCCTACAATGAGCAGTTCTTC. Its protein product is CASSLGTVSYNEQFF.

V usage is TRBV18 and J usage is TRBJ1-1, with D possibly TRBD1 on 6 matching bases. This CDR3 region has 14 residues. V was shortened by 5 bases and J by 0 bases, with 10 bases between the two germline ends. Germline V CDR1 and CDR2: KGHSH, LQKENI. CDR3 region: CASSSQGMNTEAFF. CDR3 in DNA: TGTGCCAGCTCATCTCAGGGGATGAACACTGAAGCTTTCTTT.

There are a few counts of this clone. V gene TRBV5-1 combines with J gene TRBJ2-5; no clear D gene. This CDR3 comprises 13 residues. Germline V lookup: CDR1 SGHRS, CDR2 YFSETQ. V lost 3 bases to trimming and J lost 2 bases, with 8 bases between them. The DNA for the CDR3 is TGCGCCAGCAGCTATGTAGTGCAAGAGACCCAGTACTTC. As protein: CASSYVVQETQYF.

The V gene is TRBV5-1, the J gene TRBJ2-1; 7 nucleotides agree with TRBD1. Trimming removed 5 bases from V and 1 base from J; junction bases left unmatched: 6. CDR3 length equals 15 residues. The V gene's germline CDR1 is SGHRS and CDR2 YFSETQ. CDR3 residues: CASRFRDSSYNEQFF. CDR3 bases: TGCGCCAGCAGATTCAGGGACAGTTCCTACAATGAGCAGTTCTTC.

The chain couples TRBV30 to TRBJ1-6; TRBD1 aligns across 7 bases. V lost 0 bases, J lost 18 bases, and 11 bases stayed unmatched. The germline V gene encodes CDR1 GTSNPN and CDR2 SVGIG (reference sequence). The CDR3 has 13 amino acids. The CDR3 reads CAWSVIGGANHHF. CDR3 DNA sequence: TGTGCCTGGAGTGTAATAGGGGGCGCAAACCACCACTTT. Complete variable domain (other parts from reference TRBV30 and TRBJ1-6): SQTIHQWPATLVQPVGSPLSLECTVEGTSNPNLYWYRQAAGRGLQLLFYSVGIGQISSEVPQNLSASRPQDRQFILSSKKLLLSDSGFYLCAWSVIGGANHHFGNGTRLTVT.

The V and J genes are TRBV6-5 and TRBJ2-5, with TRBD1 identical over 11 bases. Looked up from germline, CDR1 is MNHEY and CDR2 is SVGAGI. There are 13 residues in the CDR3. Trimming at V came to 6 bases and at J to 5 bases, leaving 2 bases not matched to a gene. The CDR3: CASRGQGAETQYF. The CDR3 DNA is TGTGCCAGCAGAGGACAGGGGGCCGAGACCCAGTACTTC.

The CDR3 DNA sequence: TGTGCCTGGAGTGTAGGGGAAGATCAGCCCCAGCATTTT. This sequence encodes CAWSVGEDQPQHF. The chain joins TRBV30 to TRBJ1-5, with D perhaps TRBD1 (5 bases). The CDR3 contains 13 residues. Germline assignment: CDR1 GTSNPN and CDR2 SVGIG (reference sequence). Trimming took off 0 bases at V and 5 bases at J, with 8 bases between the two ends.

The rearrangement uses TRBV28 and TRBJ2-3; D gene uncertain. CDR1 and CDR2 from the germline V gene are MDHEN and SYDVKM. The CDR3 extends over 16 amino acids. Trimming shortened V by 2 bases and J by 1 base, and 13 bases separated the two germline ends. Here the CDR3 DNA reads TGTGCCAGCAGTTTAGGGCCCACCCATGGCACAGATACGCAGTATTTT. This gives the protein CASSLGPTHGTDTQYF.

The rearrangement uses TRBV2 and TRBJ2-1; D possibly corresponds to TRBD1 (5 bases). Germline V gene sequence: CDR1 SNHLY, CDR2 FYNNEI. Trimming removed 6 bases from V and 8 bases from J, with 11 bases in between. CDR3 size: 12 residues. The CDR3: CASRLRVDEQFF. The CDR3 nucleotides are TGTGCCAGCAGACTCAGGGTTGATGAGCAGTTCTTC.

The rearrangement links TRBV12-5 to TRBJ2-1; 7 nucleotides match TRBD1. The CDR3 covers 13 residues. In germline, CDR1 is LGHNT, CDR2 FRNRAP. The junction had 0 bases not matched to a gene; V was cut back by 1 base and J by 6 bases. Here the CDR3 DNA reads TGTGCTAGTGGTTTGGGACAGGGCAATGAGCAGTTCTTC. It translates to CASGLGQGNEQFF.

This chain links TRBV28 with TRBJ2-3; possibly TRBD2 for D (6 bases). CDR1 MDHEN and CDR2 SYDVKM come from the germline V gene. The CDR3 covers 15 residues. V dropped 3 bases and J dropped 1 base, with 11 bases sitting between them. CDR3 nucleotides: TGTGCCAGCAGTTTGGGGGGTCGTGGCACAGATACGCAGTATTTT. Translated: CASSLGGRGTDTQYF.

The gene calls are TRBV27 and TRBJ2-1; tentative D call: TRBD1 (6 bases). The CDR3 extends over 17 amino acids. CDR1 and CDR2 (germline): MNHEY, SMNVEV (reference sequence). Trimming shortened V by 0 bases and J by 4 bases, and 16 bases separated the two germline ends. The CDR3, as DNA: TGTGCCAGCAGTTTATCGCCCCTCAGGGGCTCGTACAATGAGCAGTTCTTC. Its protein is CASSLSPLRGSYNEQFF.

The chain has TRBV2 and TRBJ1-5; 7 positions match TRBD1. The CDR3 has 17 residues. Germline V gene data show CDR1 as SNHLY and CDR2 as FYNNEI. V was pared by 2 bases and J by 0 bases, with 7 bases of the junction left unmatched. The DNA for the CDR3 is TGTGCCAGCAGTGAACGGATGGGACAGTTTAGCAATCAGCCCCAGCATTTT. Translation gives CASSERMGQFSNQPQHF.

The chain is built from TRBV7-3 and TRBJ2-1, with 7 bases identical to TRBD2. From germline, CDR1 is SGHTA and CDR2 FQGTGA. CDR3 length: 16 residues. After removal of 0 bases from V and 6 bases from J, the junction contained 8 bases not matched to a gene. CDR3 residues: CASSLTSRLAANEQFF. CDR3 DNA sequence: TGTGCCAGCAGCTTAACGAGCCGACTAGCTGCCAATGAGCAGTTCTTC.

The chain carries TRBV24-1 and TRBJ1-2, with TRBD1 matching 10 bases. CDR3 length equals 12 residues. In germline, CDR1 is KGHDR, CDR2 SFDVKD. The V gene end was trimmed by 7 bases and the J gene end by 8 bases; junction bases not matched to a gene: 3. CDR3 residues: CATRGTGDGYTF. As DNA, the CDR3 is TGTGCCACCAGGGGGACAGGGGACGGCTACACCTTC.

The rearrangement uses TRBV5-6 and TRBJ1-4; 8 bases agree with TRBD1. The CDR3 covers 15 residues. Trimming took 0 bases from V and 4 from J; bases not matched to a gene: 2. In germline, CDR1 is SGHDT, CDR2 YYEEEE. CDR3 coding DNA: TGTGCCAGCAGCTTGGACAGGGGGGGTAATGAAAAACTGTTTTTT. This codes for CASSLDRGGNEKLFF.

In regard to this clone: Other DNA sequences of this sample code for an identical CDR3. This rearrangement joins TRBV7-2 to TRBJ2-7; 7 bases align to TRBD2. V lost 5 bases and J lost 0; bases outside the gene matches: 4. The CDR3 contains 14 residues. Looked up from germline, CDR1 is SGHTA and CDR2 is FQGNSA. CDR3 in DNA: TGTGCCAGCAGCCCCCAGCGGGGCTCCTACGAGCAGTACTTC. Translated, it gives CASSPQRGSYEQYF. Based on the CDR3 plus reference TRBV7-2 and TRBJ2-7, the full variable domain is GAGVSQSPSNKVTEKGKDVELRCDPISGHTALYWYRQSLGQGLEFLIYFQGNSAPDKSGLPSDRFSAERTGGSVSTLTIQRTQQEDSAVYLCASSPQRGSYEQYFGPGTRLTVT.